Below, one TCR beta chain is given with its context. Its antigen is not known. Primers included in the PCR were 60 Vbeta and 13 Jbeta primers. Original processing notes: Later reanalysis found 80 million or so unique TCR beta chains, around 9.9 million of them shared. Produced via immunoSEQ multiplex PCR; TCRdb's table is partial and in-frame only. That table is the source of V, J and clone size, and D and trimming were worked out from the DNA. This sample has 40,000 or so clones; about 66% occur once, and the top ten carry more than 15%. These data belong to a study of cytomegalovirus exposure and HLA in healthy donors. Regarding the study as a whole: HLA allele associations emerged for 15,000 to 20,000 TCR beta sequences in a later analysis, at 0.05 false discovery rate.

Healthy individuals who donated bone marrow served as the donors. The source material was PBMCs. The origin of this receptor is a man aged 45-65 years in good health and CMV-seropositive.

Here the CDR3 DNA reads TGTGCCACCAGCCTCCAGGGCACAGATACGCAGTATTTT. It encodes CATSLQGTDTQYF. The chain joins TRBV15 to TRBJ2-3; D uncertain. This CDR3 is built from 13 residues. Germline V gives CDR1 LNHNV, CDR2 YYDKDF (reference sequence). Deletions cut 5 bases from V and 1 base from J, with 7 bases between.